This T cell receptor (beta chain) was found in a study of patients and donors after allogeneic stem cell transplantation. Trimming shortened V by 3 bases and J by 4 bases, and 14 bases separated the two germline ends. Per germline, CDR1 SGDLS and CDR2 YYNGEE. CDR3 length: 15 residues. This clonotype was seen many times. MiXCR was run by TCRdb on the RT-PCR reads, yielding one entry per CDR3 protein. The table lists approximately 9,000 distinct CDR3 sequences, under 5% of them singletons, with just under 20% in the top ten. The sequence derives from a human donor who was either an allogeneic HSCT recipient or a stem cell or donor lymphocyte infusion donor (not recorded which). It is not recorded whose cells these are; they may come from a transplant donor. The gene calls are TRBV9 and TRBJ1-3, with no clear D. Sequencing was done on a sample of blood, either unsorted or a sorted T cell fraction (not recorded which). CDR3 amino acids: CASSAPGGRGNTIYF. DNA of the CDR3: TGTGCCAGCAGCGCCCCCGGCGGGCGCGGAAACACCATATATTTT.